The 4 T cell receptor beta chains listed next were all sequenced from one sample in a study of blood T cells in healthy people across ages. A second PCR, run for roughly 7 to 12 cycles, used a sample-barcoded 5' primer plus a J-beta primer mix. TCRdb called the 5' RACE reads again in MiXCR, with one record for every CDR3 protein. The top ten hold roughly 14% of the sample, which has about 1.1 million distinct CDR3 sequences, less than 45% seen once. Sample: blood. The receptors stem from a man younger than 35 in good health.

This clonotype was counted at least ten times. The CDR3 bases are TGCAGCACCTCAGGGTTATCCAAAAACATTCAGTACTTC. The encoded protein is CSTSGLSKNIQYF. The chain carries TRBV29-1 and TRBJ2-4, with D possibly being TRBD1 (5 bases). CDR3 length: 13 residues. Germline values: CDR1 SQVTM, CDR2 ANQGSEA. The V end was cut by 8 bases, the J end by 2 bases, with 13 bases between.

The chain carries TRBV10-3 and TRBJ1-1; TRBD1 matches 11 bases. CDR1 and CDR2 (germline): ENHRY, SYGVKD. J lost 4 bases, V lost 4 bases, and 14 bases had no gene match. The CDR3 runs 18 residues. CDR3 loop: CAISGNPGQGVVGTEAFF. Here the CDR3 DNA reads TGTGCCATCAGTGGCAACCCGGGACAGGGGGTTGTCGGCACTGAAGCTTTCTTT.

This clonotype was observed a few times. The rearrangement uses TRBV5-6 and TRBJ2-1, with 10 positions matching TRBD1. The CDR3 has 12 amino acids. Germline CDR1 and CDR2: SGHDT and YYEEEE. With V trimmed by 4 bases and J by 14 bases, 6 bases remained unmatched. This CDR3 reads CASSPGTGAEFF. In DNA form, the CDR3 reads TGTGCCAGCAGCCCGGGGACAGGGGCCGAGTTCTTC.

The genes are TRBV4-2 and TRBJ2-2; D remains unclear. CDR1 LGHNA and CDR2 YNFKEQ come from the germline V gene. CDR3 length equals 15 residues. The V end was cut by 1 base, the J end by 5 bases, with 11 bases between. CDR3 amino acids: CASSQVSPQTGELFF. The CDR3 nucleotides are TGTGCCAGCAGCCAAGTCAGTCCCCAGACCGGGGAGCTGTTTTTT.